This T cell receptor beta chain came from a study of cytomegalovirus exposure and HLA in healthy donors. Notes on the study in general: In a later analysis, common viral pathogens appeared linked to several of the most significant clusters.

Trimming cost V 7 bases and J 0 bases; bases outside gene matches: 9. The germline V gene encodes CDR1 MNHNY and CDR2 SVGAGI (reference sequence). The CDR3 is made up of 16 amino acids. A multiplex PCR was run with 60 Vbeta primers and 13 Jbeta primers. Generated by immunoSEQ multiplex PCR, the TCRdb table keeps only in-frame clones and is missing some. The sample lists some 200,000 clones; 75% to 85% were seen once. Details on this clone: What it binds is unknown.

The rearrangement joins TRBV6-6 to TRBJ1-3; 7 bases are shared with TRBD1. This TCR came from a girl aged 10 to 17 in good health and CMV-seronegative. The sequenced sample consisted of PBMCs. CDR3 protein: CASKSVRGNSGNTIYF. The DNA of the CDR3 is TGTGCCAGCAAATCGGTCAGGGGGAACTCTGGAAACACCATATATTTT.